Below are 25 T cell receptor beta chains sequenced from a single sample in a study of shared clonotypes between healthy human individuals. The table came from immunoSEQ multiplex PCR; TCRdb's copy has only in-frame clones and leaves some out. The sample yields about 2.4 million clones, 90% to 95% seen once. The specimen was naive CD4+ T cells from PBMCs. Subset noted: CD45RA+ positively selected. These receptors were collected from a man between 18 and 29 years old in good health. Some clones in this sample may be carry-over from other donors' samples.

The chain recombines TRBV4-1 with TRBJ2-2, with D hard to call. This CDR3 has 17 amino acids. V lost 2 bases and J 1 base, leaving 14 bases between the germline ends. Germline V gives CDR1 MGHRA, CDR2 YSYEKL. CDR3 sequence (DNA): TGCGCCAGCAGCCAACCTCTTGCCCAGAGGAACACCGGGGAGCTGTTTTTT. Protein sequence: CASSQPLAQRNTGELFF.

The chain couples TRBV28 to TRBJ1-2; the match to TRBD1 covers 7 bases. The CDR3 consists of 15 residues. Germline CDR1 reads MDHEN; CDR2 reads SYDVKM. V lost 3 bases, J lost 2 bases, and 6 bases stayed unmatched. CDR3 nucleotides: TGTGCCAGCAGTTTTACCCCGACAGGGAACTATGGCTACACCTTC. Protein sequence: CASSFTPTGNYGYTF.

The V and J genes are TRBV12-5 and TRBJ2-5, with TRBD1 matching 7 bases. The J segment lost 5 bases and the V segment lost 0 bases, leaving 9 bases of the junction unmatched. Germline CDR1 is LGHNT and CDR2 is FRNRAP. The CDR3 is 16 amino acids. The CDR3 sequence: CASGLVTTGMGETQYF. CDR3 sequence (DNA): TGTGCTAGTGGTTTGGTCACGACAGGGATGGGGGAGACCCAGTACTTC.

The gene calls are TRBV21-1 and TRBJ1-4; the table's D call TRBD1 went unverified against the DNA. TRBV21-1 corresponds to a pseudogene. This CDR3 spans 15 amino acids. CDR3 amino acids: CASSPLGQTNEKLFF. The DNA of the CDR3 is TGTGCCAGCAGCCCGTTGGGACAGACTAATGAAAAACTGTTTTTT.

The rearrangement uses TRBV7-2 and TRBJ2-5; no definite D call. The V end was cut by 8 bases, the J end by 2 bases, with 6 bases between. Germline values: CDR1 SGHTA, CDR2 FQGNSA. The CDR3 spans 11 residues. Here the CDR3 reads CASLDQETQYF. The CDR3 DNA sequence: TGTGCCAGCCTAGATCAAGAGACCCAGTACTTC.

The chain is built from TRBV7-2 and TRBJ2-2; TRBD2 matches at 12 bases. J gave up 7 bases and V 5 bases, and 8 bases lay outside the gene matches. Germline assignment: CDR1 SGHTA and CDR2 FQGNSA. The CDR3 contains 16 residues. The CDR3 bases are TGTGCCAGCAGCCAAAGACTAGCGGGAGTAGGCGGGGAGCTGTTTTTT. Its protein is CASSQRLAGVGGELFF.

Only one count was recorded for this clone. DNA for the CDR3: TGTGCCAGCAGCCCCCGATGGAGTCCCTTCCGGCATCAGCCCCAGCATTTT. This translates into CASSPRWSPFRHQPQHF. The V and J genes are TRBV21-1 and TRBJ1-5. TRBV21-1 is described as a pseudogene. CDR3 length: 17 amino acids.

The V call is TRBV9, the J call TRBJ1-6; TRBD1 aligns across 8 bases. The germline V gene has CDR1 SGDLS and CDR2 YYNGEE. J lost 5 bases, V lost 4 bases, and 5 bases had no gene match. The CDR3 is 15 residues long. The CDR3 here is CASSLTTGDNSPLHF. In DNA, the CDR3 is TGTGCCAGCAGCCTCACGACAGGGGATAATTCACCCCTCCACTTT.

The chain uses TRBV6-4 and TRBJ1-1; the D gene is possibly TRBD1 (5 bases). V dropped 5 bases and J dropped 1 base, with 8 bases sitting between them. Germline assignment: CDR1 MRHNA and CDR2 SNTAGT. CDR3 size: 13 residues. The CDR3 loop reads CASSSDRNTEAFF. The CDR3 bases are TGTGCCAGCAGTTCCGACAGGAACACTGAAGCTTTCTTT.

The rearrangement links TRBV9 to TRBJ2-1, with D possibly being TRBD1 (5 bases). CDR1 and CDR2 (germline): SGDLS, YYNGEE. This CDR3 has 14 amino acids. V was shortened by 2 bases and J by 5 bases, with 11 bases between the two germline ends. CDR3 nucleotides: TGTGCCAGCAGCGTGCAGGGTCTAGACAATGAGCAGTTCTTC. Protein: CASSVQGLDNEQFF.

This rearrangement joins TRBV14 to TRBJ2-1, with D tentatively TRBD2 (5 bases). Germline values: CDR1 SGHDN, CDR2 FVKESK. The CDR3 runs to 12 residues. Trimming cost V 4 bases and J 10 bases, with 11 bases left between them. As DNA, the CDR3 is TGTGCCAGCAGCCCGTCGAGGAGGGAGCAGTTCTTC. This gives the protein CASSPSRREQFF.

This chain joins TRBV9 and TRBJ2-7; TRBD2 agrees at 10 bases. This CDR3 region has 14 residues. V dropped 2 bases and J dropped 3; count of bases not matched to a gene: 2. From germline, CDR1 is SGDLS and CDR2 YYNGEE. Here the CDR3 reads CASSVLAGGYEQYF. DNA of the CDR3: TGTGCCAGCAGCGTCTTAGCGGGAGGCTACGAGCAGTACTTC.

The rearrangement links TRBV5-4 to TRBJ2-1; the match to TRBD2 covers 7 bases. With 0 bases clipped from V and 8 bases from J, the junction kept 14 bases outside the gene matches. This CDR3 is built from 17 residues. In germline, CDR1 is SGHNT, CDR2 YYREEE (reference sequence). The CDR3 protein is CASSLGLGGGRGDEQFF. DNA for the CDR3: TGTGCCAGCAGCTTGGGTCTGGGCGGCGGGAGAGGGGATGAGCAGTTCTTC.

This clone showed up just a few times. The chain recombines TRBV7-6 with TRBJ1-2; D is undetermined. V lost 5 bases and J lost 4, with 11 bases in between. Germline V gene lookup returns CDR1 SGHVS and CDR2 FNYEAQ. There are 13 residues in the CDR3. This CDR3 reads CASSDGVIYGYTF. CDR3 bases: TGTGCCAGCAGCGATGGTGTGATCTATGGCTACACCTTC. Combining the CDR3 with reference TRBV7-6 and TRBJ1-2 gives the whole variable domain GAGVSQSPRYKVTKRGQDVALRCDPISGHVSLYWYRQALGQGPEFLTYFNYEAQQDKSGLPNDRFSAERPEGSISTLTIQRTEQRDSAMYRCASSDGVIYGYTFGSGTRLTVV.

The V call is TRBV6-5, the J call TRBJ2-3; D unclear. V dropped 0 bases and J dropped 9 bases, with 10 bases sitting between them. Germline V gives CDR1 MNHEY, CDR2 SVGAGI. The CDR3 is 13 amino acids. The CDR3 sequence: CASSYSGMRTQYF. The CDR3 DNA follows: TGTGCCAGCAGTTACTCTGGGATGAGGACGCAGTATTTT.

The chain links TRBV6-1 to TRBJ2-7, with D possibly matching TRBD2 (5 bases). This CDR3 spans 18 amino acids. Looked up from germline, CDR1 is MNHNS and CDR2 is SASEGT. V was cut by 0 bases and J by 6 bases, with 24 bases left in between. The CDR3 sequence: CASSEARAALARSGEQYF. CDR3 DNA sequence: TGTGCCAGCAGTGAAGCCCGAGCGGCATTGGCTAGATCGGGCGAGCAGTACTTC.

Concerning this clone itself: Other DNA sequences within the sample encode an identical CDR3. The CDR3 protein is CATSRGTANQPQHF. CDR3 DNA: TGTGCCACCAGCCGAGGGACAGCTAATCAGCCCCAGCATTTT. V gene TRBV15 combines with J gene TRBJ1-5; 7 bases line up with TRBD1. V lost 5 bases, J lost 4 bases, and 5 bases stayed unmatched. The germline V gene has CDR1 LNHNV and CDR2 YYDKDF (reference sequence). CDR3 size: 14 residues.

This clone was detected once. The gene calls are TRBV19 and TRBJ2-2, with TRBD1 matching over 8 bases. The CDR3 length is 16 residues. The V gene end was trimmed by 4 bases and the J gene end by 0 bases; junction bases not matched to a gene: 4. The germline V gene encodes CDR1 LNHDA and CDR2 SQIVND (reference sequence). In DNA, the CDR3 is TGTGCCAGTAGTAGCGGACAGGGAGCGAACACCGGGGAGCTGTTTTTT. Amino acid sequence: CASSSGQGANTGELFF.

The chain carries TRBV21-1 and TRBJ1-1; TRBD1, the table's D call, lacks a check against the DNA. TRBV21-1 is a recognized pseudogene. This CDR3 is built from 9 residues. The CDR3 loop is CASSRQSSF. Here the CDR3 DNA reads TGTGCCAGCAGCAGACAAAGTAGCTTT.

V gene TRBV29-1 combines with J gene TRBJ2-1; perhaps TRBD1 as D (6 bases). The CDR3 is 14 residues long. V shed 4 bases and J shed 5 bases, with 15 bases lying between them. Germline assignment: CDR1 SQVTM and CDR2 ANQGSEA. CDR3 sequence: CSVGRTVYDNEQFF. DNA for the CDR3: TGCAGCGTTGGACGGACAGTATATGACAATGAGCAGTTCTTC.

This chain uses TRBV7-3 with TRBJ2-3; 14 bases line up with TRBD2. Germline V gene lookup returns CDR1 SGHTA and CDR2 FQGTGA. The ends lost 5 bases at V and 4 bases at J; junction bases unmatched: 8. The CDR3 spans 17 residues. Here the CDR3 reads CASSHVGTSGSPDTQYF. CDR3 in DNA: TGTGCCAGCAGCCACGTTGGGACTAGCGGGAGTCCAGATACGCAGTATTTT.

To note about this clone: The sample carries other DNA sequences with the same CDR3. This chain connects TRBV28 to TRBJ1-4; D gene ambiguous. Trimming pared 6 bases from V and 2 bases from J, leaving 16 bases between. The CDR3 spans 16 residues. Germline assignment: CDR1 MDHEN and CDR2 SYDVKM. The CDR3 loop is CASSPRGSATNEKLFF. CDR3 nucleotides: TGTGCCAGCAGCCCTCGCGGCAGTGCCACTAATGAAAAACTGTTTTTT. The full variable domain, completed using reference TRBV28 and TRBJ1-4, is DVKVTQSSRYLVKRTGEKVFLECVQDMDHENMFWYRQDPGLGLRLIYFSYDVKMKEKGDIPEGYSVSREKKERFSLILESASTNQTSMYLCASSPRGSATNEKLFFGSGTQLSVL.

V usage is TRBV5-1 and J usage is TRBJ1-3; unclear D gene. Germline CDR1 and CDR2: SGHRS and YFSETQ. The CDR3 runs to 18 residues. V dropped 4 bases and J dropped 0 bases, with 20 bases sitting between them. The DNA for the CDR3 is TGCGCCAGCAGCCTAACCGCTCTAGGGCACAGCTCTGGAAACACCATATATTTT. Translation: CASSLTALGHSSGNTIYF.

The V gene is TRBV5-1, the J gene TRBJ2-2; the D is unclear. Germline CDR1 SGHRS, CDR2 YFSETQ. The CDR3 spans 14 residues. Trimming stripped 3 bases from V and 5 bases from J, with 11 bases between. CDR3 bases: TGCGCCAGCAGCTCTCGACTGGGTACCGGGGAGCTGTTTTTT. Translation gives CASSSRLGTGELFF. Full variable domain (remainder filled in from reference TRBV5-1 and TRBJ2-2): KAGVTQTPRYLIKTRGQQVTLSCSPISGHRSVSWYQQTPGQGLQFLFEYFSETQRNKGNFPGRFSGRQFSNSRSEMNVSTLELGDSALYLCASSSRLGTGELFFGEGSRLTVL.

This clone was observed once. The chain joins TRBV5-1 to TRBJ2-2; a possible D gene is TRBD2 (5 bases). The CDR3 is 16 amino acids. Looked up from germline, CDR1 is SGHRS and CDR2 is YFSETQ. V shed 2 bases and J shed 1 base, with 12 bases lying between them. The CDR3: CASSLRGLGNTGELFF. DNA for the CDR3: TGCGCCAGCAGCTTACGAGGGCTAGGGAACACCGGGGAGCTGTTTTTT.